This passage covers 19 T cell receptor beta chains from one sample sequenced in a study of graft-versus-host responses after intestinal transplantation. Their cognate antigens are unknown. Method: immunoSEQ multiplex PCR; TCRdb's copy keeps in-frame clones and lacks some. The sample has about 88,000 clones, 80% to 95% seen once; the top ten hold approximately 0.35%. Sequencing used unstimulated CD4+ T cells sorted from spleen or lymph node cells, obtained before transplant. The receptor set was obtained from a human donor who was the organ donor for an intestinal transplant.

This sequence joins TRBV4-1 and TRBJ2-3; 7 nucleotides agree with TRBD1. Trimming at V came to 4 bases and at J to 7 bases, leaving 8 bases not matched to a gene. The germline gives CDR1 MGHRA, CDR2 YSYEKL. The CDR3 covers 14 residues. CDR3 protein: CASSPDRSLNTQYF. In DNA form, the CDR3 reads TGCGCCAGCAGCCCGGACAGGTCCTTGAATACGCAGTATTTT.

V and J are TRBV2 and TRBJ2-7; possible D gene TRBD1, 5 bases. V was cut by 0 bases and J by 3 bases, with 12 bases left in between. CDR1 is SNHLY and CDR2 is FYNNEI in the germline V gene. The length of the CDR3 is 15 residues. CDR3 nucleotides: TGTGCCAGCAGTGAAGCGGGGCAAGCAGGCTACGAGCAGTACTTC. As protein: CASSEAGQAGYEQYF.

V is TRBV4-1 and J is TRBJ2-1; 10 bases agree with TRBD2. This CDR3 has 17 residues. Germline V CDR1 and CDR2: MGHRA, YSYEKL. The junction had 4 bases not matched to a gene; V was cut back by 0 bases and J by 2 bases. The CDR3 protein is CASSQDILAGAYNEQFF. CDR3 DNA sequence: TGCGCCAGCAGCCAAGATATCCTAGCGGGAGCCTACAATGAGCAGTTCTTC.

The chain couples TRBV5-4 to TRBJ2-1; TRBD2 matches at 11 bases. CDR1 and CDR2 (germline): SGHNT, YYREEE (reference sequence). V lost 0 bases to trimming and J lost 8 bases; unmatched junction nucleotides: 4. This CDR3 contains 15 residues. CDR3 nucleotides: TGTGCCAGCAGCTTGGATAGCGGGGGGGCCTATGAGCAGTTCTTC. As protein: CASSLDSGGAYEQFF.

The V gene is TRBV10-3, the J gene TRBJ2-3; D is unresolved. With 2 bases removed from V and 1 base from J, the gap between germline ends came to 7 bases. Germline V gives CDR1 ENHRY, CDR2 SYGVKD. This CDR3 has 14 residues. The CDR3 DNA sequence: TGTGCCATCAGTGAGAGTTCAGGCACAGATACGCAGTATTTT. Protein product: CAISESSGTDTQYF.

V usage is TRBV28 and J usage is TRBJ2-1; 10 bases align to TRBD2. This CDR3 comprises 16 residues. J was trimmed by 0 bases and V by 3 bases; bases with no gene match: 2. Germline V gives CDR1 MDHEN, CDR2 SYDVKM. The CDR3 DNA sequence: TGTGCCAGCAGTTTCCGACTAGCGGGCTCCTACAATGAGCAGTTCTTC. Translation: CASSFRLAGSYNEQFF.

The CDR3 sequence: CASSLKSLEETQYF. CDR3 nucleotides: TGTGCCAGCAGCTTGAAGAGTCTAGAGGAGACCCAGTACTTC. V and J are TRBV5-6 and TRBJ2-5; D is unresolved. Per the germline V gene, CDR1 is SGHDT and CDR2 is YYEEEE. This CDR3 contains 14 residues. V was pared by 1 base and J by 5 bases, with 12 bases between.

The genes are TRBV4-2 and TRBJ2-5; D may be TRBD2 (5 bases). Trimming pared 0 bases from V and 5 bases from J, leaving 19 bases between. This CDR3 is 17 amino acids long. Germline V lookup: CDR1 LGHNA, CDR2 YNFKEQ. CDR3 loop: CASSQDYVGVVRETQYF. CDR3 in DNA: TGTGCCAGCAGCCAAGATTATGTGGGAGTGGTCAGGGAGACCCAGTACTTC.

The chain combines TRBV19 with TRBJ1-1; TRBD1 might be the D (5 bases). Germline CDR1 LNHDA, CDR2 SQIVND (reference sequence). The CDR3 is 15 amino acids. V was clipped by 5 bases and J by 3 bases, with 16 bases between them. The CDR3 loop is CASSPRTTGYTEAFF. In DNA form, the CDR3 reads TGTGCCAGTAGTCCCCGGACAACTGGATACACTGAAGCTTTCTTT.

This chain uses TRBV28 with TRBJ1-5; D is undetermined. Trimming stripped 7 bases from V and 8 bases from J, with 12 bases between. CDR1 and CDR2 from the germline V gene are MDHEN and SYDVKM. This CDR3 is 12 amino acids long. CDR3 nucleotide sequence: TGTGCCAGCACCCAGTCTTTGGAGCCCCAGCATTTT. This codes for CASTQSLEPQHF.

This chain uses TRBV18 with TRBJ1-2, with 7 bases aligning to TRBD1. Germline CDR1 is KGHSH and CDR2 is LQKENI. Trimming cost V 0 bases and J 5 bases; bases outside gene matches: 3. The CDR3 is made up of 14 amino acids. The CDR3 coding sequence is TGTGCCAGCTCACCACCGACAGGGACTTATGGCTACACCTTC. Translated: CASSPPTGTYGYTF.

The chain carries TRBV18 and TRBJ1-1; D may be TRBD1 (6 bases). The CDR3 is made up of 13 amino acids. V lost 2 bases, J lost 4 bases, and 8 bases lay in between. Germline CDR1 and CDR2: KGHSH and LQKENI. The CDR3 protein is CASSPEGGTEAFF. CDR3 sequence (DNA): TGTGCCAGCTCACCAGAAGGGGGCACTGAAGCTTTCTTT.

The chain carries TRBV2 and TRBJ2-7; 12 positions match TRBD2. With 1 base clipped from V and 3 bases from J, the junction kept 7 bases outside the gene matches. CDR1 and CDR2 from the germline V gene are SNHLY and FYNNEI. This CDR3 is built from 17 residues. CDR3 amino acids: CASSEENPGLAGYEQYF. In DNA, the CDR3 is TGTGCCAGCAGTGAAGAAAATCCGGGACTAGCGGGCTACGAGCAGTACTTC.

The chain is built from TRBV4-2 and TRBJ2-3; 15 nucleotides agree with TRBD2. Looked up from germline, CDR1 is LGHNA and CDR2 is YNFKEQ. The CDR3 consists of 17 residues. V gave up 4 bases and J gave up 6 bases; unmatched junction bases: 8. The CDR3 loop reads CASSPYLGTSGRDTQYF. CDR3 DNA: TGTGCCAGCAGCCCCTACCTCGGGACTAGCGGGAGGGATACGCAGTATTTT.

The chain uses TRBV7-9 and TRBJ2-2, with D tentatively TRBD1 (6 bases). Trimming removed 5 bases from V and 7 bases from J, with 17 bases in between. Looked up from germline, CDR1 is SEHNR and CDR2 is FQNEAQ (reference sequence). The CDR3 has 15 residues. Here the CDR3 reads CASSPDRTESGELFF. As DNA, the CDR3 is TGTGCCAGCAGCCCAGACAGGACCGAGAGCGGGGAGCTGTTTTTT.

V usage is TRBV18 and J usage is TRBJ1-2, with a possible D match to TRBD1 (5 bases). CDR1 KGHSH and CDR2 LQKENI come from the germline V gene. The CDR3 is 15 residues long. V lost 2 bases to trimming and J lost 5 bases, with 15 bases between them. The CDR3 bases are TGTGCCAGCTCACCAGGGTTCGACAGACCTTATGGCTACACCTTC. Translation: CASSPGFDRPYGYTF.

The chain joins TRBV5-1 to TRBJ2-1; 13 bases align to TRBD2. Unmatched junction bases numbered 8, after V lost 0 bases and J lost 8 bases. CDR1 SGHRS and CDR2 YFSETQ come from the germline V gene. This CDR3 is 17 amino acids long. DNA for the CDR3: TGCGCCAGCAGCTTGGCGATACTAGCGGGGGGGCCGGATGAGCAGTTCTTC. This gives the protein CASSLAILAGGPDEQFF.

This chain links TRBV2 with TRBJ2-3; TRBD2 agrees at 8 bases. Trimming cost V 8 bases and J 1 base; bases outside gene matches: 2. The germline CDR1 and CDR2 sequences are SNHLY and FYNNEI. The CDR3 sequence is 13 residues long. The CDR3 DNA is TGTGCCAGCGCTAGCGGGCGCACAGATACGCAGTATTTT. It yields the protein CASASGRTDTQYF.

The chain employs TRBV5-6 and TRBJ2-3; 11 bases map to TRBD2. The germline V gene has CDR1 SGHDT and CDR2 YYEEEE. CDR3 length equals 15 residues. V gave up 5 bases and J gave up 3 bases; unmatched junction bases: 5. The DNA for the CDR3 is TGTGCCAGCAGTCCTACTAGCGGGAGAACAGATACGCAGTATTTT. Protein product: CASSPTSGRTDTQYF.